A selection of T cell receptor beta chains follows, all from one sample in a study of blood T cell repertoires in COVID-19. Clones were read by immunoSEQ multiplex PCR, and TCRdb kept only the in-frame ones, dropping some. Among roughly 280,000 clones listed, 83% were seen once. The material sequenced was peripheral blood. The receptors originated from a man between 60 and 75 years old who had recovered from COVID-19. Each CDR3 is given with its conserved first and last residue. The order of the fields is clone size, V gene, J gene, D gene, CDR3 protein, CDR3 DNA. D genes are given only for firm matches. Clone size, where shown, is once, few, many, or a class for clones that have expanded.

NA	TRBV6-5	TRBJ2-7	TRBD1	CASRETRDSYEQYF	TGTGCCAGCAGAGAGACCCGGGACAGCTACGAGCAGTACTTC
few	TRBV12-3/TRBV12-4	TRBJ2-7	TRBD2	CASSLSGSYEQYF	TGTGCCAGCAGTTTAAGCGGGAGCTACGAGCAGTACTTC
NA	TRBV18	TRBJ2-7	TRBD1	CASSRTGTGSGYEQYF	TGTGCCAGCTCACGGACAGGGACAGGGAGTGGGTACGAGCAGTACTTC
NA	TRBV28	TRBJ2-2	TRBD1	CASSLYRPRQGSPITGELFF	TGTGCCAGCAGTTTATACCGTCCTCGACAGGGATCCCCCATCACCGGGGAGCTGTTTTTT
NA	TRBV10-3	TRBJ1-6	NA	CAISETGGSNSPLHF	TGTGCCATCAGTGAGACGGGGGGTTCCAATTCACCCCTCCACTTT
NA	TRBV11-2	TRBJ2-1	TRBD2	CASSTGLAYNEQFF	TGTGCCAGCAGCACGGGACTAGCGTACAATGAGCAGTTCTTC
NA	TRBV28	TRBJ1-6	TRBD1	CASSFPTGNNSPLHF	TGTGCCAGCAGTTTCCCGACAGGGAATAATTCACCCCTCCACTTT
NA	TRBV5-4	TRBJ1-2	NA	CASSLGALQAYGYTF	TGTGCCAGCAGCTTGGGGGCGCTCCAGGCATATGGCTACACCTTC
NA	TRBV7-2	TRBJ2-7	TRBD2	CASSWSVGTSSMRGYEQYF	TGTGCCAGCAGCTGGTCCGTAGGGACTAGCAGTATGCGGGGGTACGAGCAGTACTTC
NA	TRBV9	TRBJ2-2	TRBD1	CASSVGTGSVVGELFF	TGTGCCAGCAGCGTAGGGACAGGGAGTGTTGTCGGGGAGCTGTTTTTT
NA	TRBV7-2	TRBJ2-7	NA	CASSLYMQSYEQYF	TGTGCCAGCAGCTTATACATGCAGTCCTACGAGCAGTACTTC
NA	TRBV30	TRBJ1-5	NA	CAWRQGNQPQHF	TGTGCCTGGAGACAGGGCAATCAGCCCCAGCATTTT
NA	TRBV18	TRBJ2-7	TRBD2	CASSALAGGPSDEQYF	TGTGCCAGCTCAGCACTTGCGGGAGGGCCCTCGGACGAGCAGTACTTC
NA	TRBV4-1	TRBJ2-1	TRBD2	CASSHLTSGGPLSYNEQFF	TGCGCCAGCAGCCATTTGACTAGCGGGGGGCCTCTCTCCTACAATGAGCAGTTCTTC
NA	TRBV6-5	TRBJ2-7	TRBD1	CASTPPGQGRLEQYF	TGTGCCAGCACTCCCCCGGGACAGGGTAGGCTCGAGCAGTACTTC
NA	TRBV11-3	TRBJ2-3	TRBD2	CASSYTAVAGGPFTDTQYF	TGTGCCAGCAGCTACACCGCCGTAGCGGGGGGGCCTTTCACAGATACGCAGTATTTT
NA	TRBV11-2	TRBJ2-2	NA	CASRYLGGTKNTGELFF	TGTGCCAGCAGGTACCTGGGAGGGACAAAGAACACCGGGGAGCTGTTTTTT
NA	TRBV19	TRBJ2-1	TRBD1	CASRSHPGQGNNEQFF	TGTGCCAGTAGGAGTCATCCGGGACAGGGGAACAATGAGCAGTTCTTC
NA	TRBV4-1	TRBJ1-4	TRBD1	CASSQDLQGAGNEKLFF	TGCGCCAGCAGCCAAGACCTCCAGGGGGCTGGTAATGAAAAACTGTTTTTT
once	TRBV6-5	TRBJ2-2	NA	CASRTAGQYTGELFF	TGTGCCAGCAGGACGGCGGGACAGTACACCGGGGAGCTGTTTTTT
NA	TRBV11-1	TRBJ2-3	NA	CASSLSWGPTDTQYF	TGTGCCAGCAGCCTATCCTGGGGGCCCACAGATACGCAGTATTTT
NA	TRBV5-6	TRBJ2-7	TRBD1	CASSFRGTGSYEQYF	TGTGCCAGCAGCTTTCGCGGGACAGGGTCCTACGAGCAGTACTTC
NA	TRBV30	TRBJ2-1	TRBD2	CAWSALAGGNNEQFF	TGTGCCTGGAGTGCACTAGCGGGAGGGAACAATGAGCAGTTCTTC
NA	TRBV21-1	TRBJ1-5	NA	CASSRRQLSQVQPQHF	TGTGCCAGCAGCAGGAGACAGCTCTCGCAGGTTCAGCCCCAGCATTTT
NA	TRBV21-1	TRBJ1-1	NA	CASSKTGVGTEAFF	TGTGCCAGCAGCAAAACAGGGGTGGGCACTGAAGCTTTCTTT
NA	TRBV7-9	TRBJ2-1	TRBD2	CASSSMRGGIYNEQFF	TGTGCCAGCAGCTCCATGCGGGGGGGCATCTACAATGAGCAGTTCTTC
NA	TRBV18	TRBJ1-2	TRBD1	CASSPGQGVYGYTF	TGTGCCAGCTCACCGGGACAGGGGGTCTATGGCTACACCTTC
NA	TRBV7-2	TRBJ2-7	TRBD2	CASSLISGGGRSSYEQYF	TGTGCCAGCAGCTTGATTAGCGGGGGGGGTCGGAGTTCCTACGAGCAGTACTTC
NA	TRBV19	TRBJ2-3	TRBD2	CASQTSGRHRSTDTQYF	TGTGCCAGTCAAACTAGCGGGAGACATAGAAGCACAGATACGCAGTATTTT
once	TRBV13	TRBJ2-4	TRBD1	CASSLTGQGVYF	TGTGCCAGCAGCTTGACGGGACAGGGGGTTTACTTC
NA	TRBV6-5	TRBJ1-1	NA	CASSYVGAGNTEAFF	TGTGCCAGCAGTTACGTCGGCGCGGGGAACACTGAAGCTTTCTTT
NA	TRBV19	TRBJ2-2	TRBD2	CASTRTSGGMNTGELFF	TGTGCCAGTACGAGGACTAGCGGGGGGATGAACACCGGGGAGCTGTTTTTT
NA	TRBV19	TRBJ1-1	NA	CASSSWEDRNTEAFF	TGTGCCAGTTCCTCATGGGAGGACCGGAACACTGAAGCTTTCTTT
once	TRBV3-1/TRBV3-2	TRBJ1-6	NA	CASSSQFGNSPLHF	TGTGCCAGCAGCTCCCAATTCGGGAATTCACCCCTCCACTTT
NA	TRBV5-6	TRBJ1-5	NA	CASSIFRGGVGNQPQHF	TGTGCCAGCAGCATATTTCGGGGGGGAGTGGGCAATCAGCCCCAGCATTTT
few	TRBV2	TRBJ1-5	NA	CASQGERREQPQHF	TGTGCCAGCCAAGGAGAGAGGCGGGAACAGCCCCAGCATTTT
once	TRBV27	TRBJ1-4	TRBD1	CASSLYGNRGGEKLFF	TGTGCCAGCAGTTTATATGGCAACAGGGGAGGAGAAAAACTGTTTTTT
NA	TRBV11-2	TRBJ1-5	TRBD1	CASTLSRTGGGPQHF	TGTGCCAGCACCTTAAGCCGGACAGGGGGAGGGCCCCAGCATTTT
NA	TRBV2	TRBJ2-5	NA	CSRKYQETQYF	TGTTCGCGTAAATACCAAGAGACCCAGTACTTC
NA	TRBV24-1	TRBJ2-5	TRBD1	CATSAAGTGKETQYF	TGTGCCACCAGTGCTGCTGGGACAGGCAAGGAGACCCAGTACTTC
NA	TRBV30	TRBJ1-2	TRBD1	CAQTSRDRGRLGYTF	TGTGCCCAGACATCTCGGGACAGGGGACGTCTTGGCTACACCTTC
NA	TRBV6-2/TRBV6-3	TRBJ2-1	NA	CASSYAGLGNEQFF	TGTGCCAGCAGTTATGCGGGCCTGGGCAATGAGCAGTTCTTC
NA	TRBV19	TRBJ1-2	TRBD1	CASSQTGGGYGYTF	TGTGCCAGTAGCCAGACAGGGGGCGGCTATGGCTACACCTTC
NA	TRBV6-6	TRBJ2-5	NA	CASRRGGAQETQYF	TGTGCCAGCAGGAGGGGGGGTGCCCAAGAGACCCAGTACTTC
NA	TRBV1	TRBJ1-6	NA	CTSSQEQGHLWPLHF	TGCACCAGCAGCCAAGAGCAGGGGCACCTTTGGCCCCTCCACTTT
NA	TRBV24-1	TRBJ2-5	TRBD1	CATSAPGRGRDETQYF	TGTGCCACCAGTGCCCCGGGCAGGGGGCGCGATGAGACCCAGTACTTC
NA	TRBV6-1	TRBJ2-7	TRBD2	CASSETPTSGKYEQYF	TGTGCCAGCAGTGAAACCCCTACTAGCGGGAAGTACGAGCAGTACTTC
NA	TRBV6-5	TRBJ2-5	TRBD1	CASSKDRVEETQYF	TGTGCCAGCAGTAAGGACAGGGTTGAAGAGACCCAGTACTTC